The TCR beta chain described here comes from a study of shared clonotypes between healthy human individuals. Study in general: Each donor had three CD4 naive, three CD4 memory, two CD8 naive and one CD8 memory plate. General study findings and limits: Relative to clonotypes present in all four donors, those not shared had lower generation probabilities. With few donors, the genetic and exposure-history diversity represented was limited.

As regards this clone: The antigen is unknown.

The method was immunoSEQ multiplex PCR; TCRdb's version includes in-frame clones alone and lacks a portion of them. The table includes 2 million to 2.5 million clones, roughly 93% detected once. Trimming took off 5 bases at V and 0 bases at J, with 18 bases between the two ends. Germline CDR1 is SGHRS and CDR2 is YFSETQ. The CDR3 is 17 amino acids. Sequences were obtained from naive CD4+ T cells from PBMCs. Documented subset: CD45RA+ positively selected. This clonotype was sampled from a man younger than 30 in good health. Some clones in this sample may be carry-over from other donors' samples. The chain has TRBV5-1 and TRBJ1-3; D uncertain. CDR3 bases: TGCGCCAGCAGGGCAAACAGCGACCTTTACTCTGGAAACACCATATATTTT. Translated: CASRANSDLYSGNTIYF.